Presented here are 4 T cell receptor beta chains from one specimen sequenced in a study of T cells in Graves' hyperthyroidism and ophthalmopathy. The investigators amplified TCR beta CDR3 regions from RNA transcripts. The HTBI set primed first-round TCR CDR3 RT-PCR. TCRdb fed the multiplex PCR reads into MiXCR, producing one record per CDR3 protein. Of roughly 660,000 distinct CDR3 sequences listed, about 18% are singletons. Sequenced input: blood. Every receptor here comes from a man between 50 and 59 years old with Graves' hyperthyroidism.

This clonotype was recorded at least ten times. The chain joins TRBV6-5 to TRBJ2-5, with TRBD1 matching over 10 bases. The CDR3 is 17 amino acids. V lost 0 bases to trimming and J lost 2 bases; unmatched junction nucleotides: 6. CDR1 is MNHEY, CDR2 SVGAGI, per germline. Here the CDR3 reads CASSYSSRTGGQETQYF. The CDR3, as DNA: TGTGCCAGCAGTTACTCGTCGAGGACAGGGGGTCAAGAGACCCAGTACTTC.

In its sample, this clonotype was seen many times. The chain has TRBV5-1 and TRBJ2-3; D remains unclear. V was pared by 1 base and J by 2 bases, with 11 bases between. The CDR3 is made up of 15 amino acids. Germline V gene lookup returns CDR1 SGHRS and CDR2 YFSETQ. As DNA, the CDR3 is TGCGCCAGCAGCTTGAGTCCGGAGTTCACAGATACGCAGTATTTT. Amino acids: CASSLSPEFTDTQYF.

The gene calls are TRBV4-3 and TRBJ1-5; tentative D call: TRBD1 (6 bases). Germline V gene sequence: CDR1 LGHNA, CDR2 YSLEER. Deletions cut 4 bases from V and 7 bases from J, with 14 bases between. CDR3 size: 14 residues. DNA for the CDR3: TGCGCCAGCAGCCTTGCCTCAGGGGTCCAGCCCCAGCATTTT. Its protein is CASSLASGVQPQHF.

This clonotype was seen at least ten times. This sequence joins TRBV30 and TRBJ2-7, with D uncertain. The CDR3 length is 13 residues. V dropped 0 bases and J dropped 2 bases, with 8 bases sitting between them. Germline-derived CDR1 and CDR2 are GTSNPN and SVGIG (reference sequence). The CDR3 DNA sequence: TGTGCCTGGAGTGTGAAGCGAACCTACGAGCAGTACTTC. Amino acid sequence: CAWSVKRTYEQYF.